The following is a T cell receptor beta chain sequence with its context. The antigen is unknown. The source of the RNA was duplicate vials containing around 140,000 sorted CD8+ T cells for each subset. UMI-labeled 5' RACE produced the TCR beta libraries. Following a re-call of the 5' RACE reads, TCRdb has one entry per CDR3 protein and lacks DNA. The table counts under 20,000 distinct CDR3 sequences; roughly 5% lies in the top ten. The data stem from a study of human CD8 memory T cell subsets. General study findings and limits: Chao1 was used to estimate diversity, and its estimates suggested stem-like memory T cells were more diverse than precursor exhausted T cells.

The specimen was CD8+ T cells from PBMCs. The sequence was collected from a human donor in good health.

CDR3 amino acids: CASSYALAGVTGELFF. This chain joins TRBV6-5 and TRBJ2-2; TCRdb's D call, TRBD2, is unchecked because there is no DNA. The length of the CDR3 is 16 residues. Germline V gene sequence: CDR1 MNHEY, CDR2 SVGAGI.